Listed below are T cell receptor beta chains from one sample, sequenced in a study of OX40 agonist ivuxolimab in advanced cancers. Generated by immunoSEQ multiplex PCR, the TCRdb table keeps only in-frame clones and is missing some. The table has 66,000 or so clones, around 92% seen once; the top ten hold approximately 23%. Sequencing used CD4+ or CD8+ T cells sorted from blood, obtained in a trial of the OX40 agonist ivuxolimab. The receptor source for this set is an adult with an advanced solid tumor such as melanoma, head and neck, liver or kidney cancer. The CDR3 runs from the conserved cysteine through the conserved F or W. Fields, in order: D gene, clone size, V gene, J gene, CDR3 DNA, CDR3 protein. The D gene is left open where the match is weak. Expanded clones are given a class, and other clones once, few, many or no size at all.

>TRBD1|NA|TRBV6-6|TRBJ1-4
TGTGCCAGCAGCCGGACAGGGGGGGGTGAAAAACTGTTTTTT
CASSRTGGGEKLFF
>TRBD2|NA|TRBV7-9|TRBJ2-1
TGTGCCAGCAGCTTAGGAGCGGGGGCCTACAATGAGCAGTTCTTC
CASSLGAGAYNEQFF
>NA|NA|TRBV9|TRBJ1-2
TGTGCCAGCAGCTCTACCAACTATGGCTACACCTTC
CASSSTNYGYTF
>NA|NA|TRBV20-1|TRBJ2-1
TGCAGTGCGCAACTAGTCTATGAGCAGTTCTTC
CSAQLVYEQFF
>NA|NA|TRBV6-6|TRBJ2-7
TGTGCCAGCAGTTACCCCTCCTACGAGCAGTACTTC
CASSYPSYEQYF
>TRBD2|NA|TRBV27|TRBJ2-1
TGTGCCAGCAGTTTAGGGTTAGCGGGAAATGAGCAGTTCTTC
CASSLGLAGNEQFF
>NA|NA|TRBV25-1|TRBJ2-5
TGTGCCAGCAGCGAACACCAGCAGACCCAGTACTTC
CASSEHQQTQYF
>TRBD1|NA|TRBV7-6|TRBJ1-3
TGTGCCAGCAGTCAGGGGGCAGACACCATATATTTT
CASSQGADTIYF
>TRBD1|NA|TRBV9|TRBJ1-1
TGTGCCAGCAGCTGGGGACAGATGAACACTGAAGCTTTCTTT
CASSWGQMNTEAFF
>NA|NA|TRBV6-5|TRBJ2-5
TGTGCCAGCAGTTACTCAGGAGAGACCCAGTACTTC
CASSYSGETQYF
>TRBD2|NA|TRBV7-2|TRBJ2-7
TGTGCCAGCAGCCAGGGACTAGACCTACGAGAGCAGTACTTC
CASSQGLDLREQYF
>NA|NA|TRBV4-3|TRBJ2-7
TGCGCCAGCAGCCAAGATGGCCTAGCCTACGAGCAGTACTTC
CASSQDGLAYEQYF
>NA|NA|TRBV7-2|TRBJ2-1
TGTGCCAGCAGCCCGAGGGGGGGAGACAATGAGCAGTTCTTC
CASSPRGGDNEQFF
>NA|few|TRBV6-6|TRBJ2-1
TGTGCCAGCAGTTTCGACTTGTACAATGAGCAGTTCTTC
CASSFDLYNEQFF
>NA|NA|TRBV27|TRBJ1-5
TGTGCTTCCGCCCCCATCAATCAGCCCCAGCATTTT
CASAPINQPQHF
>NA|NA|TRBV7-9|TRBJ2-3
TGTGCCAGCAGCTCGATGGACTCAACAGATACGCAGTATTTT
CASSSMDSTDTQYF
>NA|NA|TRBV19|TRBJ1-4
TGTGCCAGTAGTACGCCTGGGGAGGGGTTGGGAGAAAAACTGTTTTTT
CASSTPGEGLGEKLFF
>NA|NA|TRBV25-1|TRBJ1-2
TGTGCCAGCAGTGAAACATGGGAGGGTGCGGGTATCAGCTACACCTTC
CASSETWEGAGISYTF
>NA|NA|TRBV15|TRBJ1-5
TGTGCCACCAGCACCTTCGACTCTGCCAATCAGCCCCAGCATTTT
CATSTFDSANQPQHF
>TRBD2|NA|TRBV13|TRBJ2-1
TGTGCCAGCAGCCTGGGCGGCGGGGGGCCTACCTACAATGAGCAGTTCTTC
CASSLGGGGPTYNEQFF
>NA|NA|TRBV6-6|TRBJ2-1
TGTGCCAGCAGTTACGGGGTGAATGAGCAGTTCTTC
CASSYGVNEQFF
>TRBD1|few|TRBV2|TRBJ1-4
TGTGCCAGCAGGCACAGGGGGTTAAGTGAAAAACTGTTTTTT
CASRHRGLSEKLFF
>NA|NA|TRBV4-3|TRBJ2-2
TGCGCCAGCAGCCAAGCCGGGGAGCTGTTTTTT
CASSQAGELFF
>NA|NA|TRBV27|TRBJ2-5
TGTGCCAGCAGTTTTTCAGGGTACGGAGAGACCCAGTACTTC
CASSFSGYGETQYF
>TRBD2|NA|TRBV4-2|TRBJ2-1
TGTGCCAGCAGCCAAGGGCCGGGACTAGCCTACAATGAGCAGTTCTTC
CASSQGPGLAYNEQFF
>NA|once|TRBV7-3|TRBJ1-1
TGTGCCAGCAGCTTACCAGGGTCCACTGAAGCTTTCTTT
CASSLPGSTEAFF
>NA|NA|TRBV19|TRBJ2-1
TGTGCCAGTAGTATACCCCTATCCCGGGAGACCCACAATGAGCAGTTCTTC
CASSIPLSRETHNEQFF
>NA|NA|TRBV27|TRBJ1-2
TGTGCCAGCTCGATAGACGTTGGGTCTGGCGGGATTAACTATGGCTACACCTTC
CASSIDVGSGGINYGYTF
>NA|once|TRBV4-3|TRBJ1-1
TGCGCCAGCAGCCAAGGGGACGGTTACACTGAAGCTTTCTTT
CASSQGDGYTEAFF
>NA|NA|TRBV7-9|TRBJ1-1
TGTGCCAGCAGCTTAACCGGGCGGGCTGAAGCTTTCTTT
CASSLTGRAEAFF
>NA|NA|TRBV4-3|TRBJ1-2
TGCGCCAGCAGCCAAGGACACTTTAGCTATGGCTACACCTTC
CASSQGHFSYGYTF
>NA|NA|TRBV4-3|TRBJ1-6
TGCGCCAGCAGCCAAGATAGGGGCTCACCCCTCCACTTT
CASSQDRGSPLHF
>TRBD1|NA|TRBV19|TRBJ1-1
TGTGCCAGTAGTATAGACCAGGGGGGGATTGACACTGAAGCTTTCTTT
CASSIDQGGIDTEAFF
>NA|once|TRBV7-8|TRBJ2-3
TGTGCCAGCAGCTCTCCCCTGGCGACAGATACGCAGTATTTT
CASSSPLATDTQYF
>NA|NA|TRBV5-6|TRBJ1-1
TGTGCCAGCAGCTTGGGGGGCGGCACTGAAGCTTTCTTT
CASSLGGGTEAFF
>NA|once|TRBV15|TRBJ1-2
TGTGCCACCAGCGAAGGAAAATGGGCCTATGGCTACACCTTC
CATSEGKWAYGYTF
>TRBD2|NA|TRBV6-6|TRBJ2-3
TGTGCCAGCAGTTACCCAGCGGGGGGCACAGATACGCAGTATTTT
CASSYPAGGTDTQYF
>NA|NA|TRBV27|TRBJ2-5
TGTGCCAGCAGGGCCCGGACCCGAATAATAGAGACCCAGTACTTC
CASRARTRIIETQYF
>NA|NA|TRBV29-1|TRBJ2-3
TGCACCGCAACAGATACGCAGTATTTT
CTATDTQYF
>NA|NA|TRBV7-8|TRBJ1-2
TGTGCCAGCAGCAATCGACAGAACAAGTATGGCTACACCTTC
CASSNRQNKYGYTF
>NA|NA|TRBV5-4|TRBJ2-7
TGTGCCAGCAGCTTGGGATACGAGCAGTACTTC
CASSLGYEQYF
>NA|NA|TRBV27|TRBJ2-1
TGTGCCAGCAGTTTGGTTTACGCCCCTCGCTACAATGAGCAGTTCTTC
CASSLVYAPRYNEQFF
>TRBD1|NA|TRBV2|TRBJ2-4
TGTGCCAGCAGACGGGACAGGGCGGGAGAAAACATTCAGTACTTC
CASRRDRAGENIQYF
>TRBD1|NA|TRBV7-6|TRBJ2-1
TGTGCCAGCAGCTTAGTAGGGGGCCACGTAAATGAGCAGTTCTTC
CASSLVGGHVNEQFF
>NA|NA|TRBV4-1|TRBJ1-3
TGCGCCAGCAGCCAATATGACAGCTCTGGAAACACCATATATTTT
CASSQYDSSGNTIYF
>NA|NA|TRBV4-1|TRBJ1-2
TGCGCCAGCAGCCAAGTAGGGGGGCCGGGCTATGGCTACACCTTC
CASSQVGGPGYGYTF
>NA|NA|TRBV11-2|TRBJ2-2
TGTGCCAGCAGCTTAGATCTGCGCACCGGGGAGCTGTTTTTT
CASSLDLRTGELFF
>NA|NA|TRBV2|TRBJ2-3
TGTGCCAGCAGTGAGTGGGCAGATACGCAGTATTTT
CASSEWADTQYF
>TRBD1|NA|TRBV9|TRBJ2-1
TGTGCCAGCAGCGGATCCGGGACAGGGGCTTCCCGTAGCTCCTACAATGAGCAGTTCTTC
CASSGSGTGASRSSYNEQFF
>NA|once|TRBV28|TRBJ1-5
TGTGCCAGCAGGCGAACCTATAGCAATCAGCCCCAGCATTTT
CASRRTYSNQPQHF
>NA|NA|TRBV25-1|TRBJ2-2
TGTGCCAGCAGTCCTCACACCGGGGAGCTGTTTTTT
CASSPHTGELFF
>NA|NA|TRBV5-6|TRBJ2-7
TGTGCCAGCAGCTTTACATCCCTGACGCCCTACGAGCAGTACTTC
CASSFTSLTPYEQYF
>NA|NA|TRBV28|TRBJ1-2
TGTGCCAGCAGTCTACGGACACTTAACTATGGCTACACCTTC
CASSLRTLNYGYTF
>TRBD2|NA|TRBV9|TRBJ2-1
TGTGCCAGCAGCGTCGGGGGGACTTTCGATGAGCAGTTCTTC
CASSVGGTFDEQFF
>NA|NA|TRBV15|TRBJ2-2
TGTGCCACCAGCAGACCAGAGGGGGACGGGGAGCTGTTTTTT
CATSRPEGDGELFF
>NA|once|TRBV19|TRBJ1-2
TGTGCCAGCGACGATGCTAACTATGGCTACACCTTC
CASDDANYGYTF
>NA|NA|TRBV21-1|TRBJ2-5
TGTGCCAGCAGCAATGAGGGACCCCTTTGGACCCAGTACTTC
CASSNEGPLWTQYF
>NA|NA|TRBV13|TRBJ1-2
TGTGCCAGCAGCTTAGCCCCGTTACAGGAGAAGGGCTACACCTTC
CASSLAPLQEKGYTF
>NA|NA|TRBV6-5|TRBJ1-1
TGTGCCAGCAGTTGGACAAGCAACACTGAAGCTTTCTTT
CASSWTSNTEAFF